Following are 2 T cell receptor beta chains from one sample sequenced in a study of cytomegalovirus exposure and HLA in healthy donors. The PCR ran on 60 Vbeta and 13 Jbeta primers. Here immunoSEQ multiplex PCR was the method, and the copy in TCRdb shows in-frame clones only, minus some. The sample gives tens of thousands of clones, approximately 76% of which show up once; roughly 8% is in the top ten. The sample consisted of PBMCs. The receptors shown here come from a woman in her 30s in good health and CMV-seropositive.

The V gene is TRBV5-4, the J gene TRBJ2-7; 7 bases match TRBD2. Germline CDR1 reads SGHNT; CDR2 reads YYREEE (reference sequence). CDR3 length: 13 residues. With 5 bases clipped from V and 1 base from J, the junction kept 3 bases outside the gene matches. Here the CDR3 reads CASSFSGSYEQYF. CDR3 bases: TGTGCCAGCAGTTTTAGCGGGTCCTACGAGCAGTACTTC.

This clone was seen a few times. V gene TRBV4-2 combines with J gene TRBJ2-1, with 9 bases that match TRBD2. Germline V lookup: CDR1 LGHNA, CDR2 YNFKEQ. With 0 bases clipped from V and 7 bases from J, the junction kept 10 bases outside the gene matches. This CDR3 spans 17 amino acids. The CDR3 sequence is CASSQDGPAGGQNEQFF. CDR3 nucleotide sequence: TGTGCCAGCAGCCAAGATGGTCCAGCGGGGGGCCAAAATGAGCAGTTCTTC.